This T cell receptor (beta chain) was sequenced for a study of neurological immune-mediated disorders. TCRdb processed the 5' RACE reads anew with MiXCR; each CDR3 protein has one entry. Of tens of thousands of distinct CDR3 sequences listed, approximately 14% are singletons. Within the sample, this clonotype is large. The CDR3 consists of 15 residues. The V end was cut by 0 bases, the J end by 2 bases, with 9 bases between. Germline V gene sequence: CDR1 SGHRS, CDR2 YFSETQ. The sequencing sample was made of PBMCs. The clonotype comes from a woman aged 50 to 60 in good health. J is TRBJ2-1 and V is TRBV5-1; D remains ambiguous. CDR3 amino acids: CASSLEFGAYNEQFF. In nucleotides, the CDR3 is TGCGCCAGCAGCTTGGAGTTCGGAGCCTACAATGAGCAGTTCTTC.